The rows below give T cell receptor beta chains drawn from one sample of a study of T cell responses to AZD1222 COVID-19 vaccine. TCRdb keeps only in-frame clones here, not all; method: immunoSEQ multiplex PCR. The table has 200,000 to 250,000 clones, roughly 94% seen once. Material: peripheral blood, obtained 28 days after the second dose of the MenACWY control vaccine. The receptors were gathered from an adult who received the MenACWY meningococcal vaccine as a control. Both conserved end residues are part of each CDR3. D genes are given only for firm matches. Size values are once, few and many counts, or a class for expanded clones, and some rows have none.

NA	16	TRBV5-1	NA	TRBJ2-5	CASSLAPNRKQETQYF	TGCGCCAGCAGCTTGGCCCCTAACAGGAAACAAGAGACCCAGTACTTC
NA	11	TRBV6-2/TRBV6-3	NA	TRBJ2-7	CASSQAGEQYF	TGTGCCAGCAGTCAAGCAGGGGAGCAGTACTTC
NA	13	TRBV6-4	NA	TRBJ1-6	CASSDGSNSPLHF	TGTGCCAGCAGTGACGGTAGCAATTCACCCCTCCACTTT
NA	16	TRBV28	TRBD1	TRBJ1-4	CASRRTGTADNEKLFF	TGTGCCAGCAGAAGAACCGGGACAGCGGATAATGAAAAACTGTTTTTT
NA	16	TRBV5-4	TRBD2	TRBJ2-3	CASSGTSGGAGDTQYF	TGTGCCAGCAGTGGGACTAGCGGGGGGGCAGGGGATACGCAGTATTTT
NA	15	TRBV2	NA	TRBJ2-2	CASSVLGRNTGELFF	TGTGCCAGCAGTGTGTTGGGACGGAACACCGGGGAGCTGTTTTTT
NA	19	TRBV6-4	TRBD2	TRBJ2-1	CASSAAGTSGGAVYNEQFF	TGTGCCAGCAGTGCCGCCGGGACTAGCGGGGGGGCCGTCTACAATGAGCAGTTCTTC
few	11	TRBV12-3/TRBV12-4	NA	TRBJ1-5	CASSLGGPLHF	TGTGCCAGCAGTTTGGGGGGCCCCCTGCATTTT
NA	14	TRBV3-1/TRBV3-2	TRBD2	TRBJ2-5	CASSPLAGIETQYF	TGTGCCAGCAGCCCACTAGCGGGAATTGAGACCCAGTACTTC
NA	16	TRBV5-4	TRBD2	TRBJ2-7	CASSYGTSARPYEQYF	TGTGCCAGCAGCTACGGGACTAGCGCGAGACCCTACGAGCAGTACTTC
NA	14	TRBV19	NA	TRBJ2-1	CASSIDRQSHQQFF	TGTGCCAGTAGTATAGATCGACAATCCCACCAGCAGTTCTTC
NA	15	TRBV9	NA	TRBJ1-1	CASSVVGSMNTEAFF	TGTGCCAGCAGCGTCGTCGGCAGTATGAACACTGAAGCTTTCTTT
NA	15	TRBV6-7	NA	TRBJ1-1	CASSYWGRKNTEAFF	TGTGCCAGCAGTTACTGGGGCAGAAAGAACACTGAAGCTTTCTTT
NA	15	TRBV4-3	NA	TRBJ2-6	CASSPGSSGANVLTF	TGCGCCAGCAGCCCCGGGAGCTCTGGGGCCAACGTCCTGACTTTC
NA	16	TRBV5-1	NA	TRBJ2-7	CASSLDPRAISYEQYF	TGCGCCAGCAGCTTGGATCCCAGGGCAATTTCCTACGAGCAGTACTTC
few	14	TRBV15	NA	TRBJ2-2	CATSGNREAGELFF	TGTGCCACCAGCGGAAACAGGGAAGCCGGGGAGCTGTTTTTT
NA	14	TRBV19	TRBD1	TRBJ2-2	CASRQGANTGELFF	TGTGCCAGTAGACAGGGGGCGAACACCGGGGAGCTGTTTTTT
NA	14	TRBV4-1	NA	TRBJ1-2	CASSQLPPNYGYTF	TGCGCCAGCAGCCAACTACCGCCTAACTATGGCTACACCTTC
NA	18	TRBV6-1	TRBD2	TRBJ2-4	CASSELGLAALAKNIQYF	TGTGCCAGCAGTGAACTTGGACTAGCCGCACTAGCCAAAAACATTCAGTACTTC
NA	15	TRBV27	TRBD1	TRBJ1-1	CASRTGQGQNTEAFF	TGTGCCAGCAGGACCGGACAGGGGCAAAACACTGAAGCTTTCTTT
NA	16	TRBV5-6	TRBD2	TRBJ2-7	CASSLGGLAVIYEQYF	TGTGCCAGCAGCTTGGGGGGACTAGCGGTAATATACGAGCAGTACTTC
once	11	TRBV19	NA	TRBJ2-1	CASSFNNEQFF	TGTGCCAGTAGTTTCAACAATGAGCAGTTCTTC
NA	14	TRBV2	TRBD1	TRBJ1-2	CASSEAGTAHGYTF	TGTGCCAGCAGTGAAGCCGGGACAGCCCATGGCTACACCTTC
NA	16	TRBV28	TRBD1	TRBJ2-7	CASSGTGTGWGYEQYF	TGTGCCAGCAGTGGCACCGGGACAGGGTGGGGCTACGAGCAGTACTTC
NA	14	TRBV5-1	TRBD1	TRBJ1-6	CASTRDRDNSPLHF	TGCGCCAGCACCCGGGACAGAGATAATTCACCCCTCCACTTT
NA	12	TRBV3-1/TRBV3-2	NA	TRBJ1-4	CASSLLNEKLFF	TGTGCCAGCAGCCTCCTAAACGAAAAACTGTTTTTT
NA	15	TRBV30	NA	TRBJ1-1	CAWSVLPGANTEAFF	TGTGCCTGGAGTGTCTTGCCAGGGGCGAACACTGAAGCTTTCTTT